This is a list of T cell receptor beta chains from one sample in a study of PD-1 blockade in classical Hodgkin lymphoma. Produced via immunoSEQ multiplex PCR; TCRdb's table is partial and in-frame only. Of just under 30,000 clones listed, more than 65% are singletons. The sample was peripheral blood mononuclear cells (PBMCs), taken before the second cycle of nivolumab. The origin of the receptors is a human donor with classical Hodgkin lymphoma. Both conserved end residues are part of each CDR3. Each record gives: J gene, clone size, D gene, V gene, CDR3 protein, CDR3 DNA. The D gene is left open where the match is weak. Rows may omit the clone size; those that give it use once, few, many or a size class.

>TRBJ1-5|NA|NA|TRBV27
CASRAQGVSNQPQHF
TGTGCCAGCAGAGCCCAAGGAGTTAGCAATCAGCCCCAGCATTTT
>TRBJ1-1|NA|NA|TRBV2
CASGIIGNTEAFF
TGTGCCAGCGGGATAATCGGGAACACTGAAGCTTTCTTT
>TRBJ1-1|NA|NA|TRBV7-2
CASSLSRQFGAFF
TGTGCCAGCAGCTTATCGCGGCAGTTTGGAGCTTTCTTT
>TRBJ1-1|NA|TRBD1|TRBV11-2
CASSLEWAGGLNTEAFF
TGTGCCAGCAGCTTAGAGTGGGCAGGGGGCCTGAACACTGAAGCTTTCTTT
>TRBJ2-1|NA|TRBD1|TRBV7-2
CASTKLRQGTYNEQFF
TGTGCCAGCACCAAACTTCGACAGGGGACCTACAATGAGCAGTTCTTC
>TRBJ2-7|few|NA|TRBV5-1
CASSREQGVGYYEQYF
TGCGCCAGCAGCCGTGAACAGGGAGTCGGCTACTACGAGCAGTACTTC
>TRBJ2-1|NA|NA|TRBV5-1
CASTPAGAVGNEQFF
TGCGCCAGCACCCCTGCGGGTGCAGTTGGGAATGAGCAGTTCTTC
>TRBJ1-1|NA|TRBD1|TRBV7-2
CASSLAPGQGAMAFF
TGTGCCAGCAGCTTAGCCCCGGGACAGGGGGCTATGGCTTTCTTT
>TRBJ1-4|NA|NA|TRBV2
CASTSITTNEKLFF
TGTGCCAGCACCTCGATCACAACTAATGAAAAACTGTTTTTT
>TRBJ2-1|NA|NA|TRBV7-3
CASSLGSSNEQFF
TGTGCCAGCAGCTTAGGGTCTAGTAATGAGCAGTTCTTC
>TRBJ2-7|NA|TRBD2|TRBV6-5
CASSPRTSGYYEQYF
TGTGCCAGCAGTCCCCGGACTAGCGGGTACTACGAGCAGTACTTC
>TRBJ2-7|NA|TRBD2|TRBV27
CASSLKLAGAYEQYF
TGTGCCAGCAGTTTAAAATTAGCGGGGGCCTACGAGCAGTACTTC
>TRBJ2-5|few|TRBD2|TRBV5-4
CASSLGLAGGFQETQYF
TGTGCCAGCAGCTTGGGACTAGCGGGAGGATTTCAAGAGACCCAGTACTTC
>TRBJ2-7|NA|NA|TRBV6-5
CASSYGAFTEQYF
TGTGCCAGCAGTTACGGGGCCTTTACGGAGCAGTACTTC
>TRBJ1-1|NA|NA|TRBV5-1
CASSLLAGRVAEAFF
TGCGCCAGCAGCTTGCTAGCGGGGCGGGTGGCTGAAGCTTTCTTT
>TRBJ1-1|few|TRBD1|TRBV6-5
CASSYSNRGNTEAFF
TGTGCCAGCAGTTACTCGAACAGGGGGAACACTGAAGCTTTCTTT
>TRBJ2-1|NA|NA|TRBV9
CASSVRSGGNEQFF
TGTGCCAGCAGCGTTAGGAGCGGTGGCAATGAGCAGTTCTTC
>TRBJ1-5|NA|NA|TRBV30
CAWSENSNQPQHF
TGTGCCTGGAGCGAGAATAGCAATCAGCCCCAGCATTTT
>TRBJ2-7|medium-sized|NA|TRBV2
CASSEGQEDLSYEQYF
TGTGCCAGCAGTGAGGGCCAGGAGGATCTCTCCTACGAGCAGTACTTC
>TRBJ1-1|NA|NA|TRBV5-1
CASSQVEDTEAFF
TGCGCCAGCAGCCAGGTCGAGGACACTGAAGCTTTCTTT
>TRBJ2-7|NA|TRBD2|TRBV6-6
CASRPLAEDDEQYF
TGTGCCAGCAGACCACTAGCGGAGGATGACGAGCAGTACTTC
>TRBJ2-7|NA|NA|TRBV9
CASSGEVLATLGEQYF
TGTGCCAGCAGCGGGGAGGTTCTAGCGACCCTTGGGGAGCAGTACTTC
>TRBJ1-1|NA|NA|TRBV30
CAWSVSIEAFF
TGTGCCTGGAGTGTAAGCATTGAAGCTTTCTTT
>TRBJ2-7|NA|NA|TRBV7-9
CASSRTNEQYF
TGTGCCAGCAGCCGAACCAACGAGCAGTACTTC
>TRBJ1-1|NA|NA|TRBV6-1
CASSEEDLPNTEAFF
TGTGCCAGCAGTGAAGAAGACCTCCCGAACACTGAAGCTTTCTTT
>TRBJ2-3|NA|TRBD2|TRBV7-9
CASSLFGGADEDTQYF
TGTGCCAGCAGCTTATTCGGGGGGGCCGATGAAGATACGCAGTATTTT
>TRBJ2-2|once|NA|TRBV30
CAWSSLPNTGELFF
TGTGCCTGGAGTTCGCTCCCGAACACCGGGGAGCTGTTTTTT
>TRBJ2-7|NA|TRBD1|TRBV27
CASSPLTGDGSYEQYF
TGTGCCAGCAGTCCCCTGACAGGGGATGGCAGCTACGAGCAGTACTTC
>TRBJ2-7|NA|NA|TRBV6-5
CASSYSHIAYEQYF
TGTGCCAGCAGTTACTCGCACATAGCCTACGAGCAGTACTTC
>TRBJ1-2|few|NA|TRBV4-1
CASSPRGESYGYTF
TGCGCCAGCAGCCCGCGGGGAGAGTCCTATGGCTACACCTTC
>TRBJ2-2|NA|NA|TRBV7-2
CASSPQQPGELFF
TGTGCCAGCAGCCCTCAGCAACCCGGGGAGCTGTTTTTT
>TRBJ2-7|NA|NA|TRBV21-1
CASSKEGPGVIREQYF
TGTGCCAGCAGCAAAGAGGGGCCAGGGGTTATCCGCGAGCAGTACTTC
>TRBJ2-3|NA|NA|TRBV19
CASSVDNRAPPYF
TGTGCCAGTAGTGTTGATAACAGGGCCCCGCCGTATTTT
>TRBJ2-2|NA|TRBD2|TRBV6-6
CASSPRLAGGAGELFF
TGTGCCAGCAGTCCTCGCTTAGCGGGAGGGGCCGGGGAGCTGTTTTTT
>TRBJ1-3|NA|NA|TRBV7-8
CASSLARGGMGTIYF
TGTGCCAGCAGCTTAGCACGGGGCGGAATGGGCACCATATATTTT
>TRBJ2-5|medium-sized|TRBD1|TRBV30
CAWSSGTGDETQYF
TGTGCCTGGAGTTCCGGGACAGGGGACGAGACCCAGTACTTC
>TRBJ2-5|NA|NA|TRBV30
CAWSAIVGETQYF
TGTGCCTGGAGTGCGATAGTCGGAGAGACCCAGTACTTC
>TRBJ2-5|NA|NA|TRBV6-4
CASSDGGPPQVGEKTQYF
TGTGCCAGCAGTGACGGGGGCCCTCCTCAAGTGGGCGAAAAGACCCAGTACTTC
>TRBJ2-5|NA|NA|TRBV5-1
CASSLVGGSETQYF
TGCGCCAGCAGCTTGGTGGGGGGATCAGAGACCCAGTACTTC
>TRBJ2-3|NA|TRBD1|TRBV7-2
CASSWGGTGRSTDTQYF
TGTGCCAGCAGCTGGGGGGGGACAGGGCGGAGCACAGATACGCAGTATTTT
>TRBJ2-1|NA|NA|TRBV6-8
CASSYSKGNEQFF
TGTGCCAGCAGTTACTCGAAGGGTAATGAGCAGTTCTTC
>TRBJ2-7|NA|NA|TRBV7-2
CASTPVGGPGDEQYF
TGTGCCAGCACCCCGGTCGGCGGACCAGGGGACGAGCAGTACTTC
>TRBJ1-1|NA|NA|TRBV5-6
CASSSYVGSGKNTEAFF
TGTGCCAGCAGCTCCTACGTAGGGTCAGGGAAGAACACTGAAGCTTTCTTT
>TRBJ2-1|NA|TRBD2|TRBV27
CASTLLAGGRDEQFF
TGTGCCAGCACTTTGCTAGCGGGAGGTAGGGATGAGCAGTTCTTC
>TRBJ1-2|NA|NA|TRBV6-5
CASSEWQEGGYTF
TGTGCCAGCAGTGAATGGCAAGAAGGTGGCTACACCTTC
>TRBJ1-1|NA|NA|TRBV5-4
CASSLDISEAFF
TGTGCCAGCAGCTTGGATATTTCTGAAGCTTTCTTT
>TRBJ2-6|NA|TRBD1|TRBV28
CASSLWGQGAFGANVLTF
TGTGCCAGCAGTTTATGGGGACAGGGGGCATTTGGGGCCAACGTCCTGACTTTC
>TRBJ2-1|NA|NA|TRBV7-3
CASSLSGPGNEQFF
TGTGCCAGCAGCCTATCGGGCCCGGGTAATGAGCAGTTCTTC
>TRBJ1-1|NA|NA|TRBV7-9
CASSPGQNYNTEAFF
TGTGCCAGCAGCCCCGGACAGAACTATAACACTGAAGCTTTCTTT
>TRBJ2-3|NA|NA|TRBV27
CASSPPQGYTQYF
TGTGCCAGCAGTCCCCCCCAGGGATATACGCAGTATTTT
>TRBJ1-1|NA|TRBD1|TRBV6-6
CASRLTGVRDTEAFF
TGTGCCAGCAGGTTGACAGGGGTGAGGGACACTGAAGCTTTCTTT
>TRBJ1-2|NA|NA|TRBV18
CASSSGAGPTNYGYTF
TGTGCCAGCTCATCCGGAGCAGGGCCGACTAACTATGGCTACACCTTC
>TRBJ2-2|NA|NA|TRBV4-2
CASSQTHANTGELFF
TGTGCCAGCAGCCAAACCCACGCAAACACCGGGGAGCTGTTTTTT
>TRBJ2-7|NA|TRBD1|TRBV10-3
CATGQGHEQYF
TGTGCCACCGGACAGGGCCACGAGCAGTACTTC
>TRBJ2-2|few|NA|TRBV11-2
CASSLGGSGHTGELFF
TGTGCCAGCAGCTTAGGGGGGTCAGGGCACACCGGGGAGCTGTTTTTT
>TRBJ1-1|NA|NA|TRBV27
CASSSRTVNTEAFF
TGTGCCAGCAGTTCAAGGACGGTGAACACTGAAGCTTTCTTT
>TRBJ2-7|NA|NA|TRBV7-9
CASSISYEQYF
TGTGCCAGCAGCATATCCTACGAGCAGTACTTC